This entry describes one T cell receptor beta chain. The data belong to a study of blood T cell repertoires in COVID-19. Study overall: Nucleic acid was either cDNA or gDNA, and it came from T cells, B-cell-depleted T cells, or PBMCs.

Living in roughly 25 US areas, the participants were between roughly 18 and 90 years of age. Only in-frame clones appear in the TCRdb table, and some are missing; sequencing was by immunoSEQ multiplex PCR. The sample lists about 240,000 clones; approximately 90% were seen once. V gave up 2 bases and J gave up 0 bases, with 7 bases separating them. The CDR3 is 15 residues long. Germline V CDR1 and CDR2: LNHNV, YYDKDF (reference sequence). The chain uses TRBV15 and TRBJ1-4; D gene ambiguous. The sample consisted of PBMCs or T cells enriched from blood (not recorded which). The sequence derives from a woman in her 30s with acute COVID-19. The CDR3 sequence: CATSRNRPTNEKLFF. The DNA for the CDR3 is TGTGCCACCAGCAGAAACAGACCAACTAATGAAAAACTGTTTTTT.